This TCR beta chain came from a study of cytomegalovirus exposure and HLA in healthy donors. Overall study context: Caucasian-associated ancestry cluster membership applied to 75% to 85% of several hundred genotyped donors. The study's findings and limits: Cytomegalovirus-associated TCR beta chains were listed, numbering 164.

The PCR made use of 60 Vbeta and 13 Jbeta primers. As handled by the study authors: Per a later analysis, the number of unique TCR beta chains was around 80 million, of which around 9.9 million were shared. TCRdb keeps only in-frame clones here, not all; method: immunoSEQ multiplex PCR. Clone size and the V and J calls come from that table; the DNA yielded D and trimming. Altogether roughly 150,000 clones are present, roughly four fifths being singletons, with the ten largest covering about 2.3%. The germline V gene encodes CDR1 MDHEN and CDR2 SYDVKM. This CDR3 is 14 amino acids long. The V end was cut by 8 bases, the J end by 0 bases, with 8 bases between. As to this clone: What it recognizes is unknown.

Sample: PBMCs. The clonotype originates from a female donor in good health and CMV-seronegative. The V and J genes are TRBV28 and TRBJ2-6, with D perhaps matching TRBD1 (5 bases). Written as DNA, the CDR3 is TGTGCCAGCGCAGGGTTCTCTGGGGCCAACGTCCTGACTTTC. Its translation is CASAGFSGANVLTF.